This T cell receptor (beta chain) appears in the sequencing data of a study of blood T cell repertoires in COVID-19. Overall study context: COVID-19 samples, acute and convalescent, were from the United States, Italy and Spain. Sources were T cells, B-cell-depleted T cells, or PBMCs; the material itself was cDNA or gDNA.

This clone was recorded once. This CDR3 has 13 residues. V was pared by 5 bases and J by 0 bases, with 7 bases between. CDR1 MNHEY and CDR2 SVGAGI come from the germline V gene. Original processing notes: Amplification from reference gene primers served as the basis for estimated nucleated cell counts. The repertoire was sequenced with immunoSEQ multiplex PCR; TCRdb's copy has only in-frame clones and lacks some. V, J and clone size derive from that table, while D and trimming were established from the DNA sequence. The repertoire has about 68,000 clones, approximately 81% of them found once; the top ten carry 7.5% to 9%.

V gene TRBV6-5 combines with J gene TRBJ1-2; D gene ambiguous. The clonotype comes from a man aged 50-60 years with active COVID-19. The sequenced sample was peripheral blood. CDR3 nucleotide sequence: TGTGCCAGCAGTCGGACTCCTAACTATGGCTACACCTTC. It codes for CASSRTPNYGYTF.